The rows below give T cell receptor beta chains drawn from one sample of a study of cytomegalovirus exposure and HLA in healthy donors. Produced via immunoSEQ multiplex PCR; TCRdb's table is partial and in-frame only. Of approximately 210,000 clones listed, about 80% are singletons. The sequenced material came from PBMCs. The receptors stem from a woman between 35 and 50 years old in good health and CMV-seronegative. Each CDR3 is given with its conserved first and last residue. A D gene is named only where the DNA matches it firmly. Expanded clones get a size class; other rows say once, few or many, or leave the size out.

j_call d_call cdr3_length clone_size v_call cdr3_aa cdr3_nt
TRBJ2-7 . 12 . TRBV5-4 CASSLRLGEQYF TGTGCCAGCAGCCTTCGACTAGGGGAGCAGTACTTC
TRBJ1-1 . 14 . TRBV5-1 CASSQGRGSTEAFF TGCGCCAGCAGCCAAGGACGGGGGTCCACTGAAGCTTTCTTT
TRBJ2-3 . 14 . TRBV7-6 CASSGGSSTDTQYF TGTGCCAGCAGCGGGGGCTCGAGCACAGATACGCAGTATTTT
TRBJ2-7 . 15 few TRBV9 CASSAGQSPSYEQYF TGTGCCAGCAGCGCCGGACAGTCACCCTCCTACGAGCAGTACTTC
TRBJ1-4 TRBD1 13 . TRBV29-1 CSARGQYFEKLFF TGCAGCGCCCGGGGACAGTATTTTGAAAAACTGTTTTTT
TRBJ2-3 . 13 few TRBV15 CATSSDGKATQYF TGTGCCACCAGCAGCGACGGGAAAGCTACGCAGTATTTT
TRBJ2-1 TRBD2 15 . TRBV6-5 CASTQIDGGWNEQFF TGTGCCAGCACCCAAATCGACGGGGGGTGGAATGAGCAGTTCTTC
TRBJ2-1 . 15 once TRBV5-8 CASSLAGGFYNEQFF TGTGCCAGCAGCTTGGCCGGGGGATTCTACAATGAGCAGTTCTTC
TRBJ2-7 TRBD1 15 . TRBV7-2 CASSYTGTGKDEQYF TGTGCCAGCAGCTATACCGGGACAGGGAAGGACGAGCAGTACTTC
TRBJ2-1 TRBD2 15 . TRBV7-2 CASSLAGATVNEQFF TGTGCCAGCAGCCTAGCGGGAGCGACGGTGAATGAGCAGTTCTTC
TRBJ1-6 . 16 . TRBV19 CASSKDIRTYNSPLHF TGTGCCAGTAGTAAGGACATCCGAACGTATAATTCACCCCTCCACTTT
TRBJ1-2 . 11 . TRBV4-2 CATQGASGYTF TGTGCCACCCAGGGTGCAAGTGGCTACACCTTC
TRBJ2-6 . 14 . TRBV19 CASSEQSGANVLTF TGTGCCAGTAGTGAACAGTCGGGGGCCAACGTCCTGACTTTC
TRBJ1-1 . 13 . TRBV2 CASSLGVETEAFF TGTGCCAGCAGCCTAGGGGTCGAAACTGAAGCTTTCTTT
TRBJ1-2 TRBD1 14 . TRBV28 CASRRQGADYGYTF TGTGCCAGCAGACGACAGGGGGCAGACTATGGCTACACCTTC
TRBJ2-3 TRBD2 16 once TRBV9 CASSVYTSGDTDTQYF TGTGCCAGCAGCGTATATACTAGCGGGGACACAGATACGCAGTATTTT
TRBJ2-3 TRBD2 16 . TRBV10-3 CAISGTSGRGTDTQYF TGTGCCATCAGTGGGACTAGCGGGAGGGGTACAGATACGCAGTATTTT
TRBJ1-1 . 13 . TRBV4-3 CASSQQENTEAFF TGCGCCAGCAGCCAACAGGAAAACACTGAAGCTTTCTTT
TRBJ1-6 TRBD1 15 . TRBV5-6 CASSPGTGRASPLHF TGTGCCAGCAGCCCGGGGACAGGGCGGGCTTCACCCCTCCACTTT
TRBJ1-4 . 15 . TRBV5-6 CASSLRTAANEKLFF TGTGCCAGCAGCTTAAGAACAGCCGCTAATGAAAAACTGTTTTTT
TRBJ1-2 . 13 . TRBV19 CASSRDLDYGYTF TGTGCCAGTAGCCGGGATTTGGACTATGGCTACACCTTC
TRBJ1-1 TRBD1 16 . TRBV4-3 CASSQSRPDRETEAFF TGCGCCAGCAGCCAAAGTCGTCCGGACAGGGAGACTGAAGCTTTCTTT
TRBJ1-1 TRBD1 16 . TRBV5-1 CASSPLQGQGGTEAFF TGCGCCAGCAGCCCTCTTCAAGGACAGGGTGGGACTGAAGCTTTCTTT
TRBJ2-1 TRBD2 14 . TRBV9 CASSKREPDNEQFF TGTGCCAGCAGCAAGCGGGAGCCGGACAATGAGCAGTTCTTC
TRBJ2-5 TRBD1 15 . TRBV27 CASSSSGTVQETQYF TGTGCCAGCAGTTCATCCGGGACAGTCCAAGAGACCCAGTACTTC
TRBJ2-1 TRBD2 15 . TRBV9 CASSVVSGSENEQFF TGTGCCAGCAGCGTAGTTAGCGGGAGTGAAAATGAGCAGTTCTTC
TRBJ1-5 . 15 . TRBV19 CASSITGGEKQPQHF TGTGCCAGTAGTATCACTGGAGGGGAGAAGCAGCCCCAGCATTTT
TRBJ1-1 . 15 . TRBV9 CASSPRRGGDTEAFF TGTGCCAGCAGCCCCCGGAGGGGTGGGGACACTGAAGCTTTCTTT
TRBJ1-1 . 14 . TRBV10-3 CAISSDGGVTEAFF TGTGCCATCAGTTCGGACGGCGGGGTCACTGAAGCTTTCTTT
TRBJ1-5 . 12 . TRBV6-6 CASCLRDQPQHF TGTGCCAGCTGCTTGAGGGATCAGCCCCAGCATTTT
TRBJ2-2 TRBD2 16 . TRBV7-9 CASSLGGSSGTGELFF TGTGCCAGCAGCTTAGGCGGGAGTAGTGGGACCGGGGAGCTGTTTTTT